The subject of this entry is one T cell receptor (beta chain). Preparation of the TCRbeta library used unique molecular identifiers. TCRdb analysed the PCR reads with MiXCR anew, one entry per CDR3 protein. The table includes under 400,000 distinct CDR3 sequences, approximately 23% detected once. The data were obtained in a study of T-cell reconstitution after alpha-beta-depleted transplantation in children. The receptor was isolated from a male patient between 10 and 17 years old who had a stem cell transplant for acute lymphoblastic leukemia, so the T cells may come from the graft donor. Sequenced here: PBMCs, mostly from graft donor cells, sampled 180 days after TCRalphabeta/CD19-depleted stem cell transplant.

Here the CDR3 reads CASSQAAGGPPEQYF. Written as DNA, the CDR3 is TGTGCCAGCAGCCAAGCCGCGGGAGGGCCACCCGAGCAGTACTTC. V and J are TRBV4-2 and TRBJ2-7; 9 bases match TRBD2. The CDR3 runs to 15 residues. CDR1 LGHNA and CDR2 YNFKEQ come from the germline V gene. Unmatched junction bases numbered 7, after V lost 1 base and J lost 6 bases.